The subject of this entry is one T cell receptor (beta chain). This clone has only a few counts. Its antigen is currently not known. Qualities for individual bases were not recorded, and no much larger clone is one base off. Another Seattle source contributed samples from volunteer blood donors who had recovered from COVID-19. Each collaborating institution followed its own protocols to collect whole blood in K2EDTA tubes. For TCRbeta analysis, collaborator samples were shipped as frozen whole blood, as isolated PBMCs, or as DNA extracted from either sample type. The sample originates from a study of blood T cell repertoires in COVID-19 (dated by TCRdb to 2018 to 2021). Describing the broader study: Samples covering the acute and convalescent phases of COVID-19 were provided by collaborators in the United States, Italy and Spain. The prospective study material was composed of cDNA or gDNA derived from T cells, B-cell-depleted T cells, or PBMCs. The samples were drawn from the first 160 participants of the ongoing ImmuneRACE study and from under 1,500 subjects provided by 6 global collaborators. Deeply sampled blood TCRbeta repertoires from subjects exposed to, actively infected with, or recovered from COVID-19 were included in the dataset. Nearly every sample came with metadata listing a de-identified subject ID, COVID-19 status, age in years and sex. The repertoires were made available in a free public database intended to serve as a resource for research on the immune response to SARS-CoV-2. HLA class I and class II types, where available, came from metadata supplied by the sample provider rather than from assay-based typing.

TCRbeta CDR3 regions were amplified from genomic DNA using the immunoSEQ Assay, a bias-controlled multiplex PCR. Regarding the original processing steps: The number of nucleated cells in each sample was estimated by amplification of reference gene primers within the assay. Sequence reads were collapsed and filtered to measure the absolute abundance of every unique TCRbeta CDR3 rearrangement. Productive Simpson clonality was computed per sample as the square root of Simpson's diversity index over productive rearrangements. TCRdb limited this immuneACCESS table to in-frame rearrangements with V and J called. A share of clones is missing; checked studies link under half to unresolved V genes, and the rest is unexplained. V and J calls and clone size are as listed in that table; D and trimming were resolved from the DNA. The sample table lists 200,000 to 300,000 clones, approximately 86% of them with a count of one. About 2.9% of the sample is held by the ten biggest clonotypes.

Trimming accounts for 1 base at V and 7 bases at J, while the number of junction bases matched to no gene is 8. From the germline V gene, CDR1 is LGHNA and CDR2 is YSLEER. From the cysteine through the phenylalanine, the CDR3 covers 16 amino acids. Just CDR3 DNA is preserved here, 48 bases in frame from base 1. Summary of the overall study and its limitations: The quantity of clinical and demographic metadata differed by source and by participant and was supplied without curation.

The chain is made from TRBV4-3 and TRBJ2-1; 9 bases in between match TRBD1. Sequencing was performed on peripheral blood. The receptor was derived from a woman younger than 45 who had recovered from COVID-19. Here the CDR3 is given as CASSQATGTGRNEQFF. In nucleotides, the sequence is TGCGCCAGCAGCCAAGCGACCGGGACAGGGAGAAATGAGCAGTTCTTC.